This T cell receptor (beta chain) derives from a study of T cells expressing NK-cell markers. Template switching by 5'RACE with UMIs generated the TCR beta cDNA. TCRdb processed the 5' RACE reads again and assigns one entry to each CDR3 protein, with no DNA. The sample table sets out a few hundred thousand distinct CDR3 sequences. The germline CDR1 and CDR2 sequences are SGHTA and FQGNSA. CDR3 length equals 17 residues. This clonotype was obtained from a man in his late teens or twenties in good health. The genes are TRBV7-2 and TRBJ2-7; TCRdb's D call of TRBD2 is untestable without DNA. The material sequenced was blood T cells: a sorted CD56 or NKG2C T cell subset, CD4+ or CD8+ T cells, or bulk PBMC T cells (not recorded which). The CDR3 sequence is CASSLASGTRSTDEQYF.